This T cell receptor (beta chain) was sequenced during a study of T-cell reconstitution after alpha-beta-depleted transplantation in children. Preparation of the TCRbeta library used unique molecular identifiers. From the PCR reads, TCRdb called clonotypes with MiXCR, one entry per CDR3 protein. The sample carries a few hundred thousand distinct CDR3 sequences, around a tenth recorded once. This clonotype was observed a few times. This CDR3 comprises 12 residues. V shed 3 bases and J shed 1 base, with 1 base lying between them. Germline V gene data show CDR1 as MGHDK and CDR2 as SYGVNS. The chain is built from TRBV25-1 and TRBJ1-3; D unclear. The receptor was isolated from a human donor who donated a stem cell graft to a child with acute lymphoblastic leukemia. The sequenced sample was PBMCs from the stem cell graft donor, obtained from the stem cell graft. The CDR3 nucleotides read TGTGCCAGCAGTGATTCTGGAAACACCATATATTTT. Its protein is CASSDSGNTIYF.